The sequence of this T cell receptor beta chain was determined in a study of T-cell memory formation after mild COVID-19. The study's findings and limits: Later expanders leaned CD4+, whereas clones that contracted between day 15 and 85 were balanced CD4/CD8.

This clonotype was seen only a few times. Its specificity is not known. TCRdb re-called the 5' RACE reads through MiXCR, storing one row per CDR3 protein. Altogether 430,000 or so distinct CDR3 sequences are present, about 23% being singletons, with the ten largest covering around 13%. CDR3 size: 19 residues. Germline V gives CDR1 MNHNY, CDR2 SVGAGI (reference sequence). The J segment lost 0 bases and the V segment lost 2 bases, leaving 13 bases of the junction unmatched. The rearrangement uses TRBV6-6 and TRBJ2-3; 8 nucleotides agree with TRBD2. The sample was PBMCs or a T cell subset sorted from them (not recorded which). This clonotype originated in an adult woman who had mild COVID-19 (a few samples of this study predate the infection). Cell type and time point are not known. The DNA of the CDR3 is TGTGCCAGCAGTTACGCGTCCGGGGGGGTAGCGGTGAGCACAGATACGCAGTATTTT. Amino acids: CASSYASGGVAVSTDTQYF.